This passage covers 30 T cell receptor beta chains from one sample sequenced in a study of T-cell reconstitution after alpha-beta-depleted transplantation in children (dated by TCRdb to 2016 to 2017). Library prep was done by PCR. Sequencer: Illumina HiSeq 2500. TCR library preparation used molecular barcoding, with unique molecular identifiers applied to normalize quantification of the TCRbeta repertoire. Using fastp trimming at Q25 and MiXCR clonotype assembly, TCRdb reanalyzed the public sequencing data and kept in-frame beta chains. Rows are combined by CDR3 protein, so each entry shows the most common genes and DNA. The sample data list over 550,000 distinct CDR3 sequences, and over 9.5% of these were observed just once. Roughly 4% of the sample is held by the ten biggest clonotypes. The input for sequencing was PBMCs from the stem cell graft donor, taken from the stem cell graft. Source of these receptors: a human donor who donated a stem cell graft to a child with acute myeloid leukemia.

This clonotype was found a few times. The chain recombines TRBV7-9 with TRBJ1-6; TRBD1 matches at 7 bases. In germline, CDR1 is SEHNR, CDR2 FQNEAQ (reference sequence). The CDR3 length is 14 residues. The trim removed 5 bases at V and 14 bases at J, leaving 12 bases unmatched. The CDR3 DNA reads TGTGCCAGCAGCCCGCAGGGACAGCGGGGGACCCTCCACTTT. This sequence encodes CASSPQGQRGTLHF.

The sample holds many counts of this clonotype. CDR3 DNA: TGCGCCAGCAGCTTGGGGCAGGTGGGGAACACTGAAGCTTTCTTT. As protein: CASSLGQVGNTEAFF. The V gene is TRBV5-1, the J gene TRBJ1-1; no firm D call. Germline assignment: CDR1 SGHRS and CDR2 YFSETQ. Trimming took off 0 bases at V and 1 base at J, with 10 bases between the two ends. The CDR3 is 15 amino acids.

This clonotype was observed a few times. The gene calls are TRBV11-2 and TRBJ2-3; 10 positions match TRBD2. With V trimmed by 1 base and J by 2 bases, 3 bases remained unmatched. The germline gives CDR1 SGHAT, CDR2 FQNNGV. The CDR3 spans 16 residues. The CDR3, as DNA: TGTGCCAGCAGCTTAGGCGGACTAGCGGTCACAGATACGCAGTATTTT. This encodes CASSLGGLAVTDTQYF.

This clonotype was detected ten times or more. This chain joins TRBV5-1 and TRBJ2-2, with D possibly TRBD1 on 5 matching bases. The V gene lost 2 bases and the J gene lost 0 bases, with 11 bases spanning the gap. Germline V gene lookup returns CDR1 SGHRS and CDR2 YFSETQ. The CDR3 loop spans 16 amino acids. For the CDR3, the DNA is TGCGCCAGCAGCTTAGGGGCCACAACGAACACCGGGGAGCTGTTTTTT. It encodes CASSLGATTNTGELFF.

This rearrangement joins TRBV18 to TRBJ2-4; TRBD1 might be the D (6 bases). V was trimmed by 1 base and J by 0 bases, leaving 13 bases between them. There are 17 residues in the CDR3. The germline CDR1 and CDR2 sequences are KGHSH and LQKENI. The CDR3 is CASSPRRTELAKNIQYF. DNA for the CDR3: TGTGCCAGCTCACCACGTAGGACAGAACTAGCCAAAAACATTCAGTACTTC. The whole variable domain, filled in from reference TRBV18 and TRBJ2-4, reads NAGVMQNPRHLVRRRGQEARLRCSPMKGHSHVYWYRQLPEEGLKFMVYLQKENIIDESGMPKERFSAEFPKEGPSILRIQQVVRGDSAAYFCASSPRRTELAKNIQYFGAGTRLSVL.

The chain links TRBV6-2 or TRBV6-3 to TRBJ1-5, with D maybe TRBD1 (5 bases). V lost 5 bases to trimming and J lost 6 bases, with 20 bases between them. There are 16 residues in the CDR3. From germline, CDR1 is MNHEY and CDR2 SVGEGT. The CDR3 is CASSTNRGRLGQPQHF. The CDR3 nucleotides read TGTGCCAGCAGTACTAACCGGGGCCGGCTGGGTCAGCCCCAGCATTTT.

The sample holds a few counts of this clonotype. This sequence joins TRBV7-3 and TRBJ2-7, with D hard to call. V lost 5 bases to trimming and J lost 2 bases, with 10 bases between them. The CDR3 spans 13 residues. Germline CDR1 is SGHTA and CDR2 is FQGTGA. The CDR3 DNA reads as TGTGCCAGCAGCCCCGCGGTTACCTACGAGCAGTACTTC. The encoded protein is CASSPAVTYEQYF.

This clonotype has just a few counts. The V call is TRBV12-3 or TRBV12-4, the J call TRBJ2-5, with D uncertain. The CDR3 spans 14 residues. Trimming removed 0 bases from V and 9 bases from J, with 14 bases in between. The CDR3 protein is CASSLALSGVAQYF. The DNA of the CDR3 is TGTGCCAGCAGTTTAGCCCTTAGTGGGGTGGCCCAGTACTTC.

This clonotype was observed a handful of times. CDR3 sequence (DNA): TGTGCCAGCAGCTTAGGTGGCGGGGGTGAAGCTTTCTTT. Residues: CASSLGGGGEAFF. This chain links TRBV7-2 with TRBJ1-1; tentatively, D is TRBD1 (5 bases). The CDR3 runs 13 residues. Germline CDR1 is SGHTA and CDR2 is FQGNSA. Trimming left V 1 base short and J 7 bases short, with 10 bases between. Full variable domain (remainder filled in from reference TRBV7-2 and TRBJ1-1): GAGVSQSPSNKVTEKGKDVELRCDPISGHTALYWYRQSLGQGLEFLIYFQGNSAPDKSGLPSDRFSAERTGGSVSTLTIQRTQQEDSAVYLCASSLGGGGEAFFGQGTRLTVV.

The CDR3 DNA reads as TGTGCCAGTAGTGTTCAGGCGGGAGGCCCTCCATACAATGAGCAGTTCTTC. Amino acid sequence: CASSVQAGGPPYNEQFF. The gene calls are TRBV19 and TRBJ2-1; 8 nucleotides align to TRBD2. Germline assignment: CDR1 LNHDA and CDR2 SQIVND (reference sequence). The junction had 13 bases not matched to a gene; V was cut back by 5 bases and J by 4 bases. The CDR3 has 17 residues.

Ten or more counts support this clonotype. The chain combines TRBV14 with TRBJ2-5; D perhaps matches TRBD1 (6 bases). With 3 bases removed from V and 1 base from J, the gap between germline ends came to 9 bases. From germline, CDR1 is SGHDN and CDR2 FVKESK. The CDR3 has 14 residues. The CDR3 DNA reads as TGTGCCAGCAGCCAGGACAGCCTCCAAGAGACCCAGTACTTC. This codes for CASSQDSLQETQYF.

This clonotype was counted ten times or more. V usage is TRBV12-3 or TRBV12-4 and J usage is TRBJ1-1, with 8 bases matching TRBD1. After removal of 6 bases from V and 5 bases from J, the junction contained 8 bases not matched to a gene. The CDR3 is 14 residues long. CDR3 region: CASSPVQGATEAFF. The CDR3 DNA sequence: TGTGCCAGCAGCCCCGTGCAGGGGGCTACTGAAGCTTTCTTT.

This clonotype was detected ten times or more. The rearrangement joins TRBV6-2 or TRBV6-3 to TRBJ2-3; 10 bases agree with TRBD2. The germline V gene encodes CDR1 MNHEY and CDR2 SVGEGT. V trimming: 2 bases; J trimming: 6 bases; junction bases outside the gene matches: 14. CDR3 size: 18 residues. The CDR3 bases are TGTGCCAGCAGTTACCGAGGGCCAGCGGGAGGGCTGAGTGATACGCAGTATTTT. It yields the protein CASSYRGPAGGLSDTQYF.

This clonotype came up a few times. The CDR3 nucleotides are TGCGCCAGCACCCTCGAAGGGGCGGGACAGGGTCTAGATACGCAGTATTTT. Translating gives CASTLEGAGQGLDTQYF. The chain couples TRBV4-1 to TRBJ2-3, with 9 bases identical to TRBD1. Germline V CDR1 and CDR2: MGHRA, YSYEKL. The J segment lost 5 bases and the V segment lost 7 bases, leaving 16 bases of the junction unmatched. The length of the CDR3 is 17 residues.

This clonotype occurred a few times. The chain uses TRBV5-1 and TRBJ2-5; D uncertain. Germline V gives CDR1 SGHRS, CDR2 YFSETQ. V lost 4 bases and J 1 base, leaving 8 bases between the germline ends. The CDR3 sequence is 13 residues long. The CDR3 sequence is CASSGGIQETQYF. CDR3 sequence (DNA): TGCGCCAGCAGCGGCGGAATCCAAGAGACCCAGTACTTC.

In its sample, this clonotype was seen many times. This chain connects TRBV20-1 to TRBJ2-7; unclear D gene. Trimming cost V 3 bases and J 0 bases, with 12 bases left between them. The CDR3 has 14 amino acids. Germline CDR1 DFQATT, CDR2 SNEGSKA (reference sequence). CDR3 in amino acids: CSARISAVSYEQYF. CDR3 nucleotide sequence: TGCAGTGCTAGGATATCGGCGGTCTCCTACGAGCAGTACTTC.

This clonotype has a count of ten or more. This sequence joins TRBV5-1 and TRBJ2-1; 11 bases line up with TRBD2. The germline gives CDR1 SGHRS, CDR2 YFSETQ. This CDR3 is 15 amino acids long. With 5 bases clipped from V and 9 bases from J, the junction kept 10 bases outside the gene matches. The CDR3: CASSLTSGRIGEQFF. The CDR3 coding sequence is TGCGCCAGCAGTCTCACTAGCGGGAGAATCGGTGAGCAGTTCTTC.

This clonotype was counted ten times or more. This chain's CDR3 is CASNIGSGNTIYF. In nucleotides, the CDR3 is TGTGCCAGCAACATAGGATCTGGAAACACCATATATTTT. This sequence joins TRBV12-3 or TRBV12-4 and TRBJ1-3; no clear D. V lost 7 bases, J lost 1 base, and 8 bases lay in between. This CDR3 comprises 13 residues.

This chain connects TRBV11-1 to TRBJ2-1; D perhaps matches TRBD2 (6 bases). Germline V lookup: CDR1 SGHAT, CDR2 FQDESV (reference sequence). The CDR3 spans 18 residues. Between the trimmed V and J ends, which lost 4 bases and 3 bases, there was a span of 22 bases. DNA of the CDR3: TGTGCCAGCAGCTCCCCCCGGGACTCTTTTGCTGGCTACAATGAGCAGTTCTTC. It translates to CASSSPRDSFAGYNEQFF.

The chain joins TRBV5-5 to TRBJ2-7; TRBD1 agrees at 10 bases. The CDR3 extends over 15 amino acids. V trimming: 4 bases; J trimming: 2 bases; junction bases outside the gene matches: 6. CDR1 and CDR2 (germline): SGHKS, YYEKEE (reference sequence). CDR3 nucleotide sequence: TGTGCCAGCAGCCGAGCGGGACAGGGGACCTACGAGCAGTACTTC. It codes for CASSRAGQGTYEQYF.

The chain carries TRBV20-1 and TRBJ2-5; maybe TRBD1 (6 bases). Germline lookup yields CDR1 DFQATT and CDR2 SNEGSKA (reference sequence). Trimming stripped 0 bases from V and 1 base from J, with 9 bases between. CDR3 length: 14 residues. CDR3 sequence: CSARDLQGQETQYF. The CDR3 DNA follows: TGCAGTGCTAGAGACCTACAGGGCCAAGAGACCCAGTACTTC.

Only a few counts were recorded for this clonotype. The chain's CDR3 is CASRLESGELFF. DNA of the CDR3: TGTGCCAGCAGACTGGAGAGCGGGGAGCTGTTTTTT. The V gene is TRBV7-8, the J gene TRBJ2-2; D is unresolved. Germline CDR1 is SGHVS and CDR2 is FQNEAQ. CDR3 size: 12 residues. The V end lost 6 bases, the J end lost 7 bases, and 9 bases lay between the germline ends.

The CDR3 here is CSARATSGRNTGELFF. The CDR3, as DNA: TGCAGTGCTAGAGCTACTAGCGGGCGGAACACCGGGGAGCTGTTTTTT. V is TRBV20-1 and J is TRBJ2-2; 9 bases line up with TRBD2. Germline trimming cut 1 base from V and 1 base from J; bases unmatched to any gene: 4. The CDR3 consists of 16 residues. Germline V gene data show CDR1 as DFQATT and CDR2 as SNEGSKA (reference sequence).

Many counts were recorded for this clonotype. The rearrangement joins TRBV29-1 to TRBJ1-5; D uncertain. Germline V gives CDR1 SQVTM, CDR2 ANQGSEA. V was pared by 3 bases and J by 2 bases, with 5 bases between. The length of the CDR3 is 12 residues. The CDR3 is CSVDRGNQPQHF. The CDR3 DNA follows: TGCAGCGTTGATCGGGGCAATCAGCCCCAGCATTTT.

Many counts were recorded for this clonotype. This sequence joins TRBV28 and TRBJ1-2, with a tentative D call TRBD1 (5 bases). Germline V gives CDR1 MDHEN, CDR2 SYDVKM. The CDR3 extends over 14 amino acids. Trimming pared 6 bases from V and 4 bases from J, leaving 15 bases between. CDR3 coding DNA: TGTGCCAGCAGAATTTCCGGGGGGGGCTATGGCTACACCTTC. The encoded protein is CASRISGGGYGYTF.

Worth noting for this clonotype: At one end, the junction sequence differs from germline, possibly due to a read error. As DNA, the CDR3 is TGCGCCAGCAGCCAAGATCTAGCGGGAGGGGTGCAAGAGACCCAGAACTTC. Translating it yields CASSQDLAGGVQETQNF. The chain joins TRBV4-3 to TRBJ2-5; the match to TRBD2 covers 12 bases. The CDR3 has 17 amino acids. The germline V gene encodes CDR1 LGHNA and CDR2 YSLEER.

The gene calls are TRBV12-3 or TRBV12-4 and TRBJ1-5; D is unresolved. Deletions cut 5 bases from V and 3 bases from J, with 14 bases between. The CDR3 runs to 15 residues. For the CDR3, the DNA is TGTGCCAGCAGTCCCCCCGAAGGATTCAATCAGCCCCAGCATTTT. This gives the protein CASSPPEGFNQPQHF.

This clonotype was seen ten or more times. The chain couples TRBV29-1 to TRBJ2-7, with D unclear. The CDR3 length is 11 residues. Germline loops: CDR1 SQVTM, CDR2 ANQGSEA. V was pared by 4 bases and J by 3 bases, with 7 bases between. The chain's CDR3 is CSVAGGYEQYF. The DNA for the CDR3 is TGCAGCGTTGCGGGCGGCTACGAGCAGTACTTC.

This clonotype was seen at least ten times. Relative to the germline gene, one junction end is altered; a read error may explain this. The chain has TRBV12-3 or TRBV12-4 and TRBJ1-2; 10 bases align to TRBD1. The CDR3 sequence is 13 residues long. The DNA of the CDR3 is TGCGCCAGCAGCTTGGGACAGGGGAATGGCTACACCTTC. Amino acid sequence: CASSLGQGNGYTF.

This clonotype has at least ten counts. The chain carries TRBV6-5 and TRBJ1-5; no clear D gene. The CDR3 is 15 residues long. Trimming left V 4 bases short and J 0 bases short, with 10 bases between. Germline-derived CDR1 and CDR2 are MNHEY and SVGAGI. Written as DNA, the CDR3 is TGTGCCAGCAGTTTCAGCCACGATAGCAATCAGCCCCAGCATTTT. Translating it yields CASSFSHDSNQPQHF.